This T cell receptor beta chain was profiled in a study of long-term antiretroviral therapy in people with HIV. This clone was counted once. Its cognate antigen is unknown. The CDR3 is made up of 11 amino acids. Trimming removed 5 bases at V and 11 bases at J, with 12 bases between. From germline, CDR1 is KGHSH and CDR2 LQKENI. Whole-study results and caveats: Repertoires from HIV showed CDR3 length ranges narrower than those of controls. The repertoire was dominated at all time points by clones expanded before ART.

Survey-level immunoSEQ v3.0 assays were run. The data were produced by immunoSEQ multiplex PCR, yet TCRdb's version contains in-frame clones alone and is incomplete. The table has roughly 7,200 clones, around 73% seen once; the top ten hold 30%. The receptor was isolated from a man in his forties with HIV. The gene calls are TRBV18 and TRBJ1-2; TRBD1 might be the D (5 bases). The sample was unsorted PBMCs, taken 0.2 years after starting antiretroviral therapy. CDR3 sequence reads: CASSVQETYTF. The CDR3 DNA is TGTGCCAGCTCAGTACAGGAGACTTACACCTTC.